This T cell receptor beta chain was sequenced during a study of T cells expressing NK-cell markers (dated by TCRdb to between 2020 and 2021). Describing the broader study: TCR beta-chain repertoires were profiled in sorted CD3+CD56+NKG2C+, CD3+CD56+NKG2C- and CD3+CD56-NKG2C+ T-cell subsets from fewer than 10 donors. Among the eight sequenced donors, seven were HCMV-seropositive and one was HCMV-seronegative. Randomly selected healthy volunteers, three men and five women, were used as the eight sequenced donors. The libraries were sequenced on Illumina HiSeq 2000/2500, MiSeq or NextSeq, producing 2 x 150 bp reads. On the study overall, not on this receptor specifically: Those dominant clonotypes were again the most abundant among CD3+CD56-NKG2C+ cells in a handful of donors, at about 25-65%. In several donors, the dominant CD3+CD56+NKG2C+ clonotypes were found to rank among the top 10 CD8+ clonotypes and to make up about 1.0-7.0% of CD8+ T cells. Whether the expanded NKG2C-expressing T cell clones were specific for HCMV antigens was left unclear.

The sample was run on an Illumina HiSeq 2000. TCR beta cDNA libraries were made by 5'RACE template switching that added a universal primer site and unique molecular identifiers. cDNA synthesis was primed from the TCR beta constant segment, followed by two successive PCR amplification steps. Per the source publication's procedure: Reads were demultiplexed and grouped by UMI with MIGEC, and clonotypes were assembled and quantified with MiTCR. To exclude erroneous sequences, any TCR cDNA sequence not supported by at least two reads was discarded. The tcR package was used for downstream repertoire analysis, with clonotypes matched between fractions based on CDR3 nucleotide sequence plus V segment. VDJmatch was used to annotate antigen specificity against VDJdb, with one amino acid substitution in CDR3 allowed. TCRdb reprocessed the reads and assigns one entry to each CDR3 protein sequence, leaving out DNA. The V and J calls and clone size come from TCRdb's table, not from the authors' own analysis. This sample's clone table shows roughly 380,000 distinct CDR3 sequences. The biggest ten clones account for 5% to 5.5% of the sample.

From cysteine to phenylalanine, the CDR3 is 16 amino acids long. DNA is not recorded here. HCMV-specific IgG was detected in serum with a commercial ELISA kit to determine HCMV serostatus. Peripheral blood mononuclear cells were isolated from blood by Ficoll density gradient centrifugation. With regard to this clonotype: The antigen it recognizes is unknown.

The material sequenced was blood T cells: a sorted CD56 or NKG2C T cell subset, CD4+ or CD8+ T cells, or bulk PBMC T cells (not recorded which). The source is a man aged 18 to 69 in good health. The sequence links TRBV23-1 to TRBJ2-3; the TCRdb D gene call, TRBD1, has no DNA to confirm it. TRBV23-1 is an ORF for which the function is uncertain. The CDR3 region has the sequence CASSQSGSLGADTQYF.